This entry lists 22 T cell receptor beta chains sequenced from one sample in a study of control samples from healthy donors and cancer patients. Data came from immunoSEQ multiplex PCR; TCRdb stores just in-frame clones and leaves some out. Seen here are 78,000 or so clones, over 75% observed once, and the top ten hold about 4.2%. The sample was blood. The receptors come from a woman aged 50 to 60 in good health.

The chain has TRBV28 and TRBJ1-4; a possible D gene is TRBD1 (5 bases). Trimming stripped 0 bases from V and 4 bases from J, with 15 bases between. The CDR3 has 17 amino acids. Germline CDR1 and CDR2: MDHEN and SYDVKM. The CDR3 sequence: CASSLWGRGSDNEKLFF. The CDR3 bases are TGTGCCAGCAGTTTATGGGGGAGGGGTTCAGATAATGAAAAACTGTTTTTT.

The chain recombines TRBV27 with TRBJ1-6; maybe TRBD1 (5 bases). Germline V lookup: CDR1 MNHEY, CDR2 SMNVEV (reference sequence). The CDR3 has 15 amino acids. V lost 3 bases and J lost 9, with 15 bases in between. CDR3 coding DNA: TGTGCCAGCAGTTTGGGGCAGATGCTTCGTTCACCCCTCCACTTT. As protein: CASSLGQMLRSPLHF.

The gene calls are TRBV28 and TRBJ2-1, with D perhaps TRBD1 (5 bases). Deletions cut 2 bases from V and 3 bases from J, with 11 bases between. The CDR3 totals 15 residues. From germline, CDR1 is MDHEN and CDR2 SYDVKM. As DNA, the CDR3 is TGTGCCAGCAGTTTAACAGGACGGATCTACAATGAGCAGTTCTTC. This sequence encodes CASSLTGRIYNEQFF.

This sequence joins TRBV28 and TRBJ2-7, with 14 bases identical to TRBD2. This CDR3 is built from 18 residues. The V gene end was trimmed by 6 bases and the J gene end by 1 base; junction bases not matched to a gene: 11. Germline CDR1 reads MDHEN; CDR2 reads SYDVKM. The CDR3 DNA reads as TGTGCCAGCAGGAGTCCCGGACTAGCGGGAGGAAAGTCCTACGAGCAGTACTTC. It codes for CASRSPGLAGGKSYEQYF.

J is TRBJ2-1 and V is TRBV4-2; 9 bases are a match to TRBD2. From germline, CDR1 is LGHNA and CDR2 YNFKEQ. Trimming cost V 2 bases and J 3 bases; bases outside gene matches: 11. The CDR3 has 18 amino acids. The CDR3, as DNA: TGTGCCAGCAGCCAATCCCCCTTAGCGGGAGTGCACTACAATGAGCAGTTCTTC. Translated, it gives CASSQSPLAGVHYNEQFF.

This clone came up a few times. The genes are TRBV4-1 and TRBJ1-4, with 7 positions matching TRBD1. Germline V lookup: CDR1 MGHRA, CDR2 YSYEKL. Trimming removed 0 bases from V and 7 bases from J; junction bases left unmatched: 2. This CDR3 is 14 amino acids long. The CDR3 loop reads CASSQDRGSEKLFF. CDR3 coding DNA: TGCGCCAGCAGCCAAGACAGGGGGAGTGAAAAACTGTTTTTT.

The rearrangement joins TRBV19 to TRBJ1-1; the D is unclear. V was shortened by 10 bases and J by 4 bases, with 19 bases between the two germline ends. The germline gives CDR1 LNHDA, CDR2 SQIVND (reference sequence). CDR3 length: 14 amino acids. DNA of the CDR3: TGTGCCACCATAGAACCTGGGAGGAGCACTGAAGCTTTCTTT. It is translated as CATIEPGRSTEAFF.

The chain uses TRBV3-1 (or the pseudogene TRBV3-2) and TRBJ2-2, with TRBD2 matching over 12 bases. J lost 0 bases, V lost 4 bases, and 6 bases had no gene match. The length of the CDR3 is 18 residues. Germline-derived CDR1 and CDR2 are LGHDT and YNNKEL (reference sequence). CDR3 amino acids: CASSPLAGGPSNTGELFF. In DNA, the CDR3 is TGTGCCAGCAGCCCCCTAGCGGGAGGGCCTTCGAACACCGGGGAGCTGTTTTTT.

The rearrangement joins TRBV11-3 to TRBJ1-6; D might be TRBD1 (5 bases). The germline gives CDR1 SGHNT, CDR2 YENEEA. The CDR3 is 13 amino acids. V dropped 5 bases and J dropped 7 bases, with 9 bases sitting between them. For the CDR3, the DNA is TGTGCCAGCAGCGCCACAGGAAATTCACCCCTCCACTTT. As protein: CASSATGNSPLHF.

The V and J genes are TRBV29-1 and TRBJ2-1; TRBD1 or TRBD2 may be the D gene (6 bases each). CDR1 SQVTM and CDR2 ANQGSEA come from the germline V gene. V lost 6 bases to trimming and J lost 6 bases, with 15 bases between them. This CDR3 region has 13 residues. The CDR3 reads CSVGASAGNEQFF. The CDR3 DNA follows: TGCAGCGTGGGGGCTAGCGCGGGCAATGAGCAGTTCTTC.

The rearrangement joins TRBV4-1 to TRBJ2-1; a possible D gene is TRBD2 (5 bases). V was clipped by 4 bases and J by 2 bases, with 15 bases between them. CDR3 size: 16 residues. Germline CDR1 MGHRA, CDR2 YSYEKL. The CDR3 is CASSLSTRVTYNEQFF. In DNA form, the CDR3 reads TGCGCCAGCAGCCTAAGTACTAGAGTCACCTACAATGAGCAGTTCTTC.

The CDR3 protein is CASSSTLAEDTQYF. DNA of the CDR3: TGTGCCAGCAGCAGTACACTAGCGGAAGATACGCAGTATTTT. The chain links TRBV2 to TRBJ2-3, with 8 bases identical to TRBD2. The germline CDR1 and CDR2 sequences are SNHLY and FYNNEI. With V trimmed by 6 bases and J by 5 bases, 7 bases remained unmatched. This CDR3 contains 14 residues.

The chain carries TRBV27 and TRBJ2-1; 10 bases map to TRBD2. Germline V gives CDR1 MNHEY, CDR2 SMNVEV (reference sequence). This CDR3 is 16 amino acids long. V was clipped by 6 bases and J by 9 bases; unmatched bases: 14. The CDR3 reads CASRHTGTSVGGEQFF. DNA for the CDR3: TGTGCCAGCAGACATACCGGGACTAGCGTTGGTGGTGAGCAGTTCTTC.

The rearrangement uses TRBV21-1 and TRBJ2-7; TRBD1 is the table's D call and was not checked against the DNA. TRBV21-1 counts as a pseudogene. The CDR3 runs 17 residues. CDR3 DNA sequence: TGTGCCAGCAGCAAGGTAGACAGGGGGTCGGTCTCCTACGAGCAGTACTTC. Its protein is CASSKVDRGSVSYEQYF.

The chain carries TRBV7-9 and TRBJ2-1; 7 bases are a match to TRBD1. Unmatched junction bases numbered 6, after V lost 5 bases and J lost 8 bases. The CDR3 is made up of 13 amino acids. Germline values: CDR1 SEHNR, CDR2 FQNEAQ (reference sequence). CDR3 sequence: CASSTTGVYEQFF. The CDR3 DNA follows: TGTGCCAGCAGCACTACAGGGGTCTATGAGCAGTTCTTC.

The DNA for the CDR3 is TGTGCCAGCAGACCGATGGTGTGGGGGGAGGAAAACATTCAGTACTTC. Translation gives CASRPMVWGEENIQYF. V gene TRBV28 combines with J gene TRBJ2-4; D is possibly TRBD2 (6 bases). The CDR3 loop spans 16 amino acids. Germline V gene sequence: CDR1 MDHEN, CDR2 SYDVKM. V shed 6 bases and J shed 5 bases, with 20 bases lying between them.

The chain couples TRBV5-1 to TRBJ2-1, with 7 nucleotides matching TRBD2. Losses at the gene ends were 4 bases for V and 6 bases for J; bases not matched to a gene: 4. Germline lookup yields CDR1 SGHRS and CDR2 YFSETQ. The CDR3 totals 13 residues. The CDR3 bases are TGCGCCAGCAGCCCAGGACTAGGCAATGAGCAGTTCTTC. Its translation is CASSPGLGNEQFF.

CDR3 in amino acids: CASSSAGPHYGYTF. The CDR3 DNA is TGTGCCAGCAGCTCAGCCGGGCCCCACTATGGCTACACCTTC. The rearrangement uses TRBV5-5 and TRBJ1-2; D is uncertain. The germline gives CDR1 SGHKS, CDR2 YYEKEE (reference sequence). The V gene lost 3 bases and the J gene lost 3 bases, with 12 bases spanning the gap. This CDR3 comprises 14 residues.

The rearrangement joins TRBV6-5 to TRBJ2-7; 8 nucleotides match TRBD1. V was clipped by 6 bases and J by 4 bases; unmatched bases: 8. Looked up from germline, CDR1 is MNHEY and CDR2 is SVGAGI. The CDR3 sequence is 14 residues long. CDR3: CASSLTGARYEQYF. CDR3 nucleotides: TGTGCCAGCAGCTTGACAGGGGCTCGGTACGAGCAGTACTTC.

V and J are TRBV6-5 and TRBJ1-1, with a possible D match to TRBD1 (5 bases). Trimming removed 7 bases from V and 0 bases from J, with 15 bases in between. The CDR3 has 15 amino acids. Per the germline V gene, CDR1 is MNHEY and CDR2 is SVGAGI. The CDR3 sequence is CASKTAGLVNTEAFF. DNA of the CDR3: TGTGCCAGCAAAACCGCGGGGCTCGTGAACACTGAAGCTTTCTTT.

The rearrangement joins TRBV2 to TRBJ2-5; D is unresolved. The CDR3 runs 14 residues. V was pared by 4 bases and J by 0 bases, with 9 bases between. Germline values: CDR1 SNHLY, CDR2 FYNNEI. The CDR3 is CASSVLTYQETQYF. CDR3 bases: TGTGCCAGCAGTGTGCTAACGTACCAAGAGACCCAGTACTTC.

The genes are TRBV7-8 and TRBJ2-7, with 13 bases that match TRBD2. Germline V gene lookup returns CDR1 SGHVS and CDR2 FQNEAQ. This CDR3 is built from 13 residues. V lost 8 bases and J lost 6; bases outside the gene matches: 4. This chain's CDR3 is CASGGLAGSEQYF. In DNA form, the CDR3 reads TGTGCCAGCGGGGGACTAGCGGGATCCGAGCAGTACTTC.